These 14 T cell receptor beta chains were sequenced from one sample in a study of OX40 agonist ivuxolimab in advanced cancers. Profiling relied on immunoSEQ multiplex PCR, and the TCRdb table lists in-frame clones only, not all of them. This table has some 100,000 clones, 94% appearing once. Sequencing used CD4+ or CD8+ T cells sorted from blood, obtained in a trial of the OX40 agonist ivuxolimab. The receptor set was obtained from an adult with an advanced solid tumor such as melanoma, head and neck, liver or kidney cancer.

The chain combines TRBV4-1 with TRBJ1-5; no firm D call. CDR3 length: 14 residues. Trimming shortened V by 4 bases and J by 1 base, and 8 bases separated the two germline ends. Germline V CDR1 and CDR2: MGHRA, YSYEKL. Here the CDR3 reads CASSLGSSNQPQHF. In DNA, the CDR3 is TGCGCCAGCAGCCTTGGGTCCAGCAATCAGCCCCAGCATTTT.

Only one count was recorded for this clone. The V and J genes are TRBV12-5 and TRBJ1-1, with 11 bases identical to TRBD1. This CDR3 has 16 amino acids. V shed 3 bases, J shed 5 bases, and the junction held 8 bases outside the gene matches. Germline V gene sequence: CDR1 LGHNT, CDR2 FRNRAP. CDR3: CASGFRRTGGGTEAFF. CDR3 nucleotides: TGTGCTAGTGGTTTCCGACGGACAGGGGGCGGTACTGAAGCTTTCTTT.

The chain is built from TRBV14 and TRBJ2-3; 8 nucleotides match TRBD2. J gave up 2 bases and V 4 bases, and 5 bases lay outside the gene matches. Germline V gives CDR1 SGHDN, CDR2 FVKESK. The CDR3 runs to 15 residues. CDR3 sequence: CASSRLANLTDTQYF. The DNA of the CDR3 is TGTGCCAGCAGCCGACTAGCGAACCTCACAGATACGCAGTATTTT.

CDR3 in amino acids: CASTGQGGTGELFF. CDR3 sequence (DNA): TGTGCCAGCACGGGACAGGGGGGGACCGGGGAGCTGTTTTTT. The chain links TRBV13 to TRBJ2-2, with 11 bases fitting TRBD1. The CDR3 runs 14 residues. J gave up 5 bases and V 7 bases, and 3 bases lay outside the gene matches. The germline CDR1 and CDR2 sequences are PRHDT and FYEKMQ (reference sequence).

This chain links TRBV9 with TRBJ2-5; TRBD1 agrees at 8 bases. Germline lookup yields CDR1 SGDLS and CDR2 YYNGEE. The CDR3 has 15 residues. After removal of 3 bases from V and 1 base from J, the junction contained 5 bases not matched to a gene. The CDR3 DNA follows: TGTGCCAGCAGCGCGATGGACAGGGCCCAAGAGACCCAGTACTTC. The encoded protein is CASSAMDRAQETQYF.

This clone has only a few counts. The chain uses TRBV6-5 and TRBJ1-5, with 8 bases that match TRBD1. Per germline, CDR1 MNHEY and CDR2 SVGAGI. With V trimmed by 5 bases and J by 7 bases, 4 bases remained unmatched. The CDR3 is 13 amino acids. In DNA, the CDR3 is TGTGCCAGCAGTATGACAGGGGAGCAGCCCCAGCATTTT. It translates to CASSMTGEQPQHF.

CDR3 sequence reads: CASSVVDSSYNEQFF. As DNA, the CDR3 is TGTGCCAGCAGCGTAGTCGATAGCTCCTACAATGAGCAGTTCTTC. The chain carries TRBV9 and TRBJ2-1; D unresolved. The CDR3 extends over 15 amino acids. Between the trimmed V and J ends, which lost 0 bases and 0 bases, there was a span of 7 bases. Germline V gene lookup returns CDR1 SGDLS and CDR2 YYNGEE.

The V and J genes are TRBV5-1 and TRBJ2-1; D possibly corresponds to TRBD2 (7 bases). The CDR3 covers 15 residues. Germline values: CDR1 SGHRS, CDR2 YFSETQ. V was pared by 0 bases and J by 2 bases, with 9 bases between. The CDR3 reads CASSLGGGTYNEQFF. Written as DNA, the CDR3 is TGCGCCAGCAGCTTGGGCGGGGGCACCTACAATGAGCAGTTCTTC.

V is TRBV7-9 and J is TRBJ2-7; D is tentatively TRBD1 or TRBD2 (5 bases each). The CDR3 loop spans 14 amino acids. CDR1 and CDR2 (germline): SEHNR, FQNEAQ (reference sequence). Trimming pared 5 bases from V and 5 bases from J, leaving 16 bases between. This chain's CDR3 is CASSGGSSGNEQYF. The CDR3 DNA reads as TGTGCCAGCAGCGGAGGATCTTCAGGGAACGAGCAGTACTTC.

This CDR3 reads CASSPGLAGYEQYF. The CDR3 DNA reads as TGTGCCAGCAGCCCGGGACTAGCGGGATACGAGCAGTACTTC. The chain employs TRBV5-6 and TRBJ2-7; 13 bases agree with TRBD2. Losses at the gene ends were 4 bases for V and 4 bases for J; bases not matched to a gene: 2. The CDR3 is 14 residues long. Germline V lookup: CDR1 SGHDT, CDR2 YYEEEE.

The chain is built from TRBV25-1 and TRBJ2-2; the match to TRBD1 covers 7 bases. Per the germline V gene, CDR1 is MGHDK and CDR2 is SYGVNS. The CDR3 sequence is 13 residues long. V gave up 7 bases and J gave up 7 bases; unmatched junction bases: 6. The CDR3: CASNHRGNGELFF. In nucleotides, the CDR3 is TGTGCCAGCAACCACAGGGGAAACGGGGAGCTGTTTTTT.

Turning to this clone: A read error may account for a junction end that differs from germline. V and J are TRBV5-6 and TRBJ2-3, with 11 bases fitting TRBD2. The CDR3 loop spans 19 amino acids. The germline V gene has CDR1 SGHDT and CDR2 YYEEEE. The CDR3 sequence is CASNLGYMLAGGLADTQYF. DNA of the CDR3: TGTGCCAGCAACTTGGGGTACATGCTAGCGGGAGGTCTTGCAGATACGCAGTATTTT.

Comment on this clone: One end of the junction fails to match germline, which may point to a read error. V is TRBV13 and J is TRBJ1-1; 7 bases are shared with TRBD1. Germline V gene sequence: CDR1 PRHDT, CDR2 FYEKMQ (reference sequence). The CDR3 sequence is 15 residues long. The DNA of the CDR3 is TGTGCCGGCAGCCGGCGGGACAGAAGGAACACTGAAGCTTTCTTT. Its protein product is CAGSRRDRRNTEAFF. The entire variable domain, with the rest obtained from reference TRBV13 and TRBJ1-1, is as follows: AAGVIQSPRHLIKEKRETATLKCYPIPRHDTVYWYQQGPGQDPQFLISFYEKMQSDKGSIPDRFSAQQFSDYHSELNMSSLELGDSALYFCAGSRRDRRNTEAFFGQGTRLTVV.

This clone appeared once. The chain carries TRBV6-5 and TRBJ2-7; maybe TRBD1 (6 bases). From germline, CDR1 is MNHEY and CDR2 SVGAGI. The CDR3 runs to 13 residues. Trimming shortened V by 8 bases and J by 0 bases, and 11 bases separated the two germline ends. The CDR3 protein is CASGFRGSYEQYF. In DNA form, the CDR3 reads TGTGCCAGCGGATTCAGGGGCTCCTACGAGCAGTACTTC.